The sample holds a few counts of the clone carrying this T cell receptor (beta chain). Antigen unknown. The data derive from a study of vaccination and CD4 T cells after COVID-19. This CDR3 has 13 residues. V dropped 8 bases and J dropped 3; count of bases not matched to a gene: 6. Germline CDR1 is LNHDA and CDR2 is SQIVND (reference sequence). An Oncomine TCR Beta short-read assay was used to sequence the DNA from cultured CD4+ T cells. MiXCR, applied by TCRdb to the PCR reads, yields one record per CDR3 protein. The table records about 13,000 distinct CDR3 sequences, roughly 56% of them present only once. Treatment in this sample: roughly 10-day PBMC culture with coronavirus spike peptide pools or control peptides (ViraFEST assay).

The chain recombines TRBV19 with TRBJ2-7; 8 bases agree with TRBD1. The sequence was collected from a human donor who had recovered from COVID-19. Sequencing used CD4+ T cells from blood, cultured in vitro. CDR3 sequence (DNA): TGTGCCAGTTTAAGGACAGGGAGCTACGAGCAGTACTTC. Protein: CASLRTGSYEQYF.